The 15 T cell receptor beta chains below come from one sample, sequenced in a study of T cells in tuberculosis. The time point here: new active TB diagnosis, blood taken before or within 7 days of starting treatment. Produced via immunoSEQ multiplex PCR; TCRdb's table is partial and in-frame only. The sample lists roughly 34,000 clones, approximately 93% occurring once. The starting material was PBMCs, obtained at tuberculosis diagnosis. These receptors came from an adult with tuberculosis.

The V and J genes are TRBV5-4 and TRBJ2-5; D is perhaps TRBD2 (6 bases). The CDR3 is 14 residues long. Trimming took off 4 bases at V and 5 bases at J, with 15 bases between the two ends. Looked up from germline, CDR1 is SGHNT and CDR2 is YYREEE (reference sequence). The CDR3 nucleotides are TGTGCCAGCAGCGTGGGACTTCGAGGGGAGACCCAGTACTTC. It translates to CASSVGLRGETQYF.

The table lists this clone with a few counts. The V and J genes are TRBV27 and TRBJ1-2, with 8 bases that match TRBD1. Germline CDR1 reads MNHEY; CDR2 reads SMNVEV (reference sequence). V shed 6 bases and J 8 bases; nucleotides not matched to a gene: 11. The CDR3 is 14 residues long. Here the CDR3 DNA reads TGTGCCAGCAGGGCCCCCGGACAGGGTAGAGGCTACACCTTC. Translating gives CASRAPGQGRGYTF.

The J gene is TRBJ2-6, the V gene TRBV6-5, with TRBD1 matching over 8 bases. In germline, CDR1 is MNHEY, CDR2 SVGAGI. With 6 bases clipped from V and 2 bases from J, the junction kept 0 bases outside the gene matches. This CDR3 has 14 residues. The CDR3 here is CASRQGAGANVLTF. CDR3 bases: TGTGCCAGCAGACAGGGGGCTGGGGCCAACGTCCTGACTTTC.

CDR3 bases: TGTGCCAGCAGCCGTCAGGACAGTTCCTACGAGCAGTACTTC. Its translation: CASSRQDSSYEQYF. The chain recombines TRBV5-4 with TRBJ2-7; a weak D match, TRBD1 (6 bases). Germline-derived CDR1 and CDR2 are SGHNT and YYREEE (reference sequence). The CDR3 contains 14 residues. Trimming shortened V by 4 bases and J by 1 base, and 12 bases separated the two germline ends.

The chain recombines TRBV7-9 with TRBJ2-7, with TRBD2 identical over 7 bases. V was pared by 5 bases and J by 2 bases, with 12 bases of the junction left unmatched. CDR1 SEHNR and CDR2 FQNEAQ come from the germline V gene (reference sequence). This CDR3 is built from 16 residues. The DNA for the CDR3 is TGTGCCAGCAGCCCCCATTTGGGCGCGGGAGCCTACGAGCAGTACTTC. Protein: CASSPHLGAGAYEQYF.

This clone was recorded once. The V call is TRBV27, the J call TRBJ2-1, with 7 nucleotides matching TRBD1. Germline loops: CDR1 MNHEY, CDR2 SMNVEV (reference sequence). The CDR3 covers 13 residues. The ends lost 5 bases at V and 8 bases at J; junction bases unmatched: 6. The CDR3 reads CASSVTGRHEQFF. As DNA, the CDR3 is TGTGCCAGCAGTGTGACAGGGCGCCATGAGCAGTTCTTC.

This chain uses TRBV4-1 with TRBJ2-2; D ambiguous. This CDR3 is built from 12 residues. V lost 7 bases and J 2 bases, leaving 5 bases between the germline ends. The germline V gene has CDR1 MGHRA and CDR2 YSYEKL. The CDR3 sequence is CASTPNTGELFF. The CDR3, as DNA: TGCGCCAGCACCCCTAACACCGGGGAGCTGTTTTTT.

This chain links TRBV2 with TRBJ2-1; 7 bases agree with TRBD2. V was pared by 3 bases and J by 7 bases, with 6 bases of the junction left unmatched. Germline loops: CDR1 SNHLY, CDR2 FYNNEI. The CDR3 loop spans 14 amino acids. CDR3 sequence reads: CASSEGGILNEQFF. For the CDR3, the DNA is TGTGCCAGCAGTGAGGGGGGGATACTGAATGAGCAGTTCTTC.

The table lists this clone with a count of one. V gene TRBV29-1 combines with J gene TRBJ2-5, with D maybe TRBD1 (6 bases). V was pared by 1 base and J by 7 bases, with 13 bases between. This CDR3 has 13 residues. Germline CDR1 reads SQVTM; CDR2 reads ANQGSEA. The CDR3 DNA follows: TGCAGCGTTGAAGCTCCACAGGGAGTGACCCAGTACTTC. Protein product: CSVEAPQGVTQYF.

The rearrangement uses TRBV27 and TRBJ2-5, with 7 positions matching TRBD2. CDR3 length: 16 residues. Trimming at V came to 4 bases and at J to 1 base, leaving 9 bases not matched to a gene. Germline CDR1 is MNHEY and CDR2 is SMNVEV (reference sequence). Here the CDR3 DNA reads TGTGCCAGCAGTTCACCCTTATGGGGGGGCCAAGAGACCCAGTACTTC. Amino acid sequence: CASSSPLWGGQETQYF.

The rearrangement uses TRBV29-1 and TRBJ1-1, with 7 bases fitting TRBD1. Germline V CDR1 and CDR2: SQVTM, ANQGSEA. The CDR3 loop spans 14 amino acids. V gave up 6 bases and J gave up 5 bases; unmatched junction bases: 12. Written as DNA, the CDR3 is TGCAGCGTGGGGGAACCAGGGGGAGAGACTGAAGCTTTCTTT. The encoded protein is CSVGEPGGETEAFF.

CDR3 nucleotides: TGCGCCAGCAGGGCAGGGGCTCCTGGTGAAAAACTGTTTTTT. Protein product: CASRAGAPGEKLFF. This sequence joins TRBV5-1 and TRBJ1-4; perhaps TRBD1 as D (6 bases). CDR1 is SGHRS and CDR2 is YFSETQ in the germline V gene. The CDR3 runs to 14 residues. Trimming took 5 bases from V and 7 from J, leaving 15 bases between them. Combining the CDR3 with reference TRBV5-1 and TRBJ1-4 gives the whole variable domain KAGVTQTPRYLIKTRGQQVTLSCSPISGHRSVSWYQQTPGQGLQFLFEYFSETQRNKGNFPGRFSGRQFSNSRSEMNVSTLELGDSALYLCASRAGAPGEKLFFGSGTQLSVL.

The chain carries TRBV2 and TRBJ1-1; 7 bases align to TRBD1. J gave up 3 bases and V 2 bases, and 12 bases lay outside the gene matches. CDR1 is SNHLY and CDR2 is FYNNEI in the germline V gene. The CDR3 runs 17 residues. The CDR3: CASSENEGTAPDTEAFF. For the CDR3, the DNA is TGTGCCAGCAGTGAAAACGAAGGGACAGCTCCGGACACTGAAGCTTTCTTT.

This chain links TRBV5-1 with TRBJ2-2; weak D call: TRBD2 (5 bases). Germline V CDR1 and CDR2: SGHRS, YFSETQ. The CDR3 has 15 amino acids. Trimming took off 2 bases at V and 6 bases at J, with 14 bases between the two ends. The CDR3 bases are TGCGCCAGCAGCTTTATGACGGGAATGGCCGGGGAGCTGTTTTTT. Amino acids: CASSFMTGMAGELFF. Full variable domain (missing parts from reference TRBV5-1 and TRBJ2-2): KAGVTQTPRYLIKTRGQQVTLSCSPISGHRSVSWYQQTPGQGLQFLFEYFSETQRNKGNFPGRFSGRQFSNSRSEMNVSTLELGDSALYLCASSFMTGMAGELFFGEGSRLTVL.

J is TRBJ1-1 and V is TRBV5-4; 7 bases are a match to TRBD1. Germline CDR1 SGHNT, CDR2 YYREEE (reference sequence). CDR3 length: 13 amino acids. The V gene end was trimmed by 3 bases and the J gene end by 3 bases; junction bases not matched to a gene: 2. CDR3 residues: CASSSTGDTEAFF. The CDR3 nucleotides read TGTGCCAGCAGCTCAACAGGGGACACTGAAGCTTTCTTT.